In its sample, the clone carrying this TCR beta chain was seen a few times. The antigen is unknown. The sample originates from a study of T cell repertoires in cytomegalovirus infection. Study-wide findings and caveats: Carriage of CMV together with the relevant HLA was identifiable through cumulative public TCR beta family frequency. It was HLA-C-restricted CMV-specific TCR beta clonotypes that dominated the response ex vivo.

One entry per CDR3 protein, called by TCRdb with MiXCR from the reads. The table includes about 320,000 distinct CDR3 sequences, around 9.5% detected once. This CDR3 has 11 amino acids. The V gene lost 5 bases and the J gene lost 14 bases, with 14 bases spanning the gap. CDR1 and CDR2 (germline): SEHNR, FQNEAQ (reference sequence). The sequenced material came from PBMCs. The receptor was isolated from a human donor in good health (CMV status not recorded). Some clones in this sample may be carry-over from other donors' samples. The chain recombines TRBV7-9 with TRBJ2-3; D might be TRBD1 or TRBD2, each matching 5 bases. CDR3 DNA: TGTGCCAGCAGCCCCGGGACCCTCGGGTATTTT. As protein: CASSPGTLGYF.